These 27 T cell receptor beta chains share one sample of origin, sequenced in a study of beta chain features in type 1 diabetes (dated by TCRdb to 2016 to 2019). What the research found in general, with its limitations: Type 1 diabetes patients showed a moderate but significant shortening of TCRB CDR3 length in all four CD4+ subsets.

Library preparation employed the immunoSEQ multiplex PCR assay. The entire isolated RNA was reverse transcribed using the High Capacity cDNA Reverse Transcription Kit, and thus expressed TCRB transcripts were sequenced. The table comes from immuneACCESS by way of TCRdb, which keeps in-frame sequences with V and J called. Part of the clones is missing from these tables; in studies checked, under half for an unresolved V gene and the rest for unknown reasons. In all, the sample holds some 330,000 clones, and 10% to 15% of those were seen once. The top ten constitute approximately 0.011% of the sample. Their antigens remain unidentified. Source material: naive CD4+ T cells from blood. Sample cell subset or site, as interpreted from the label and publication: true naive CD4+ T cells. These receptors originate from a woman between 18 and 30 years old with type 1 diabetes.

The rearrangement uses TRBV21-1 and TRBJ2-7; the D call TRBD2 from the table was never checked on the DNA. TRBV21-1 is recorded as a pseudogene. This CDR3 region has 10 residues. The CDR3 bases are TGTGCCAGCACGGTTGGCGAGCAGTACTTC. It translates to CASTVGEQYF.

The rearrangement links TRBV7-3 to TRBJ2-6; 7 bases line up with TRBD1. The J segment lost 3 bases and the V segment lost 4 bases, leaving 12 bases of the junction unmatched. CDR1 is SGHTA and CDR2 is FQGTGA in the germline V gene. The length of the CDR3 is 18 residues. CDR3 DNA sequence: TGTGCCAGCAGCTCCTTACGGGTTACAGGGGTTGGGGCCAACGTCCTGACTTTC. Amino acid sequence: CASSSLRVTGVGANVLTF.

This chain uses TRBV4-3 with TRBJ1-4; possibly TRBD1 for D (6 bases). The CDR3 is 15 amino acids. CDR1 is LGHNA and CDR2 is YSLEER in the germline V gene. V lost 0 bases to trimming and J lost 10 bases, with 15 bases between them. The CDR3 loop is CASSQDLDRRGKLFF. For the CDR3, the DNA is TGCGCCAGCAGCCAAGATCTTGACAGGCGTGGAAAACTGTTTTTT.

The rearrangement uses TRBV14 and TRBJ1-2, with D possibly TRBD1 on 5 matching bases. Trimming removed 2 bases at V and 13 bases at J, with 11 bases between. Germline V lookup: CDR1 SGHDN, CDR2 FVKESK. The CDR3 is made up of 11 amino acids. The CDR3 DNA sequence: TGTGCCAGCAGCCAAACCGGAGGGGTCACCTTC. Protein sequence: CASSQTGGVTF.

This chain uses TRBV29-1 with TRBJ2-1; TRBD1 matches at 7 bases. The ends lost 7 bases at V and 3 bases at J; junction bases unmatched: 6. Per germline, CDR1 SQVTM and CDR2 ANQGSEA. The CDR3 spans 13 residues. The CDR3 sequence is CSDGQADYNEQFF. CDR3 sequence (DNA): TGCAGCGATGGACAGGCGGACTACAATGAGCAGTTCTTC.

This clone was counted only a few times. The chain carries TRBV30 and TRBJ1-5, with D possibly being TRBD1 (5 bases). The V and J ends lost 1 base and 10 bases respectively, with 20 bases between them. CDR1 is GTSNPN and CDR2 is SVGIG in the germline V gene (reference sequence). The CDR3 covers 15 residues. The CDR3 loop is CAWSGAGGILGPQHF. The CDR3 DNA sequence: TGTGCCTGGAGTGGGGCTGGGGGGATCCTAGGCCCCCAGCATTTT. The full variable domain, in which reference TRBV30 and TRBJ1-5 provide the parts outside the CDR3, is SQTIHQWPATLVQPVGSPLSLECTVEGTSNPNLYWYRQAAGRGLQLLFYSVGIGQISSEVPQNLSASRPQDRQFILSSKKLLLSDSGFYLCAWSGAGGILGPQHFGDGTRLSIL.

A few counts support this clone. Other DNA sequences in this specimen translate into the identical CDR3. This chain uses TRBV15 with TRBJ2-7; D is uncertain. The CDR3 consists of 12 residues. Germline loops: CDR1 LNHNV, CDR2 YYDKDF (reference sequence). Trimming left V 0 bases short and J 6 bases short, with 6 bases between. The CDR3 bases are TGTGCCACCAGCAGAGATCGCGGCGAGCAGTACTTC. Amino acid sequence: CATSRDRGEQYF.

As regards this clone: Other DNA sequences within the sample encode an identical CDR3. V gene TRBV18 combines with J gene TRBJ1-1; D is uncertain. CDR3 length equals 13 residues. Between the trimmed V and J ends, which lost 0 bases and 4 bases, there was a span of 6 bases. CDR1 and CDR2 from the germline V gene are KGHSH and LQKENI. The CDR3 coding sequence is TGTGCCAGCTCACCACCGTCGTTCACTGAAGCTTTCTTT. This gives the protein CASSPPSFTEAFF.

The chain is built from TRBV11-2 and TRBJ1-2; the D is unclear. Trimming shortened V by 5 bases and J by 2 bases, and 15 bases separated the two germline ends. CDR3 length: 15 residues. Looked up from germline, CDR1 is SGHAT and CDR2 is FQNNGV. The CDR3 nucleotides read TGTGCCAGCAGCACAGAATTTCCGGGGAACTATGGCTACACCTTC. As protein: CASSTEFPGNYGYTF.

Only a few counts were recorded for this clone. CDR3 sequence (DNA): TGTGCCAGCACCTTGACACCTAACTATGGCTACACCTTC. Encoded protein: CASTLTPNYGYTF. The V and J genes are TRBV28 and TRBJ1-2; D not certain. Germline assignment: CDR1 MDHEN and CDR2 SYDVKM. The CDR3 runs to 13 residues. Trimming stripped 7 bases from V and 0 bases from J, with 9 bases between.

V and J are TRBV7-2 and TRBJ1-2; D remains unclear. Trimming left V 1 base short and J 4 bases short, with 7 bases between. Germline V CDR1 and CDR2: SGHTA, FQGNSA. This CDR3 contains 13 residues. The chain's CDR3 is CASSLVVSYGYTF. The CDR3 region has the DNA TGTGCCAGCAGCTTAGTGGTGAGCTATGGCTACACCTTC.

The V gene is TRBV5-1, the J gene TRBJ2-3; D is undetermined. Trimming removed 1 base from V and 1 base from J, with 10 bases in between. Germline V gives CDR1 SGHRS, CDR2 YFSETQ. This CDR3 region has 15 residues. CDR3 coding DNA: TGCGCCAGCAGCTTGACCGGAGATCGCACAGATACGCAGTATTTT. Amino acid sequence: CASSLTGDRTDTQYF.

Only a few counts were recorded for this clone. CDR3 amino acids: CASSRGQGTNEKLFF. In nucleotides, the CDR3 is TGCGCCAGCAGCCGTGGACAGGGAACTAATGAAAAACTGTTTTTT. V is TRBV4-3 and J is TRBJ1-4; 8 nucleotides agree with TRBD1. V lost 4 bases to trimming and J lost 1 base; unmatched junction nucleotides: 2. CDR3 length: 15 amino acids. In germline, CDR1 is LGHNA, CDR2 YSLEER.

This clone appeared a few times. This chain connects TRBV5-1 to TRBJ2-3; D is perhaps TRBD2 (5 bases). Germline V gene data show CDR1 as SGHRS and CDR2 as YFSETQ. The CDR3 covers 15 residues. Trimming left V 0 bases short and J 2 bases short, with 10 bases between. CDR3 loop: CASSLEREYTDTQYF. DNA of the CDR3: TGCGCCAGCAGCTTGGAGAGGGAATACACAGATACGCAGTATTTT.

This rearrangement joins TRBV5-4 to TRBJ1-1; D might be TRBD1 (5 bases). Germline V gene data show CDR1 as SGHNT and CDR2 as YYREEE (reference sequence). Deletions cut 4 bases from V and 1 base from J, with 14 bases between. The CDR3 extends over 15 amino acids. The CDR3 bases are TGTGCCAGCAGCGGGCGCCAGGGTGGGAACACTGAAGCTTTCTTT. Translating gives CASSGRQGGNTEAFF.

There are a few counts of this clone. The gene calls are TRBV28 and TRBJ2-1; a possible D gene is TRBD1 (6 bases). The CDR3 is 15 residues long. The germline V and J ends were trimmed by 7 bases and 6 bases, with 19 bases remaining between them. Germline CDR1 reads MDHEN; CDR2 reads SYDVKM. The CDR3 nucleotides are TGTGCCAGCAACGTCCGGAGTGGCAGGGGCAATGAGCAGTTCTTC. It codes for CASNVRSGRGNEQFF.

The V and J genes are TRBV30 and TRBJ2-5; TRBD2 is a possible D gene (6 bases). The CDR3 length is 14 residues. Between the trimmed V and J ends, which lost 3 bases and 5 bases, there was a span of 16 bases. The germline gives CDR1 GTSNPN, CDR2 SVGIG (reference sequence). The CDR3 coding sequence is TGTGCCTGGAGCAGGACTACCTTCAGGGAGACCCAGTACTTC. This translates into CAWSRTTFRETQYF.

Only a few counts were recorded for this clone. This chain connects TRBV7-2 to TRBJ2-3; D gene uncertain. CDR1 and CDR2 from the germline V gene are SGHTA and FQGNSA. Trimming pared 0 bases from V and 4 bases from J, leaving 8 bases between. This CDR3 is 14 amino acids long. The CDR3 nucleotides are TGTGCCAGCAGCTTAGCAACGTACTCAGATACGCAGTATTTT. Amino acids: CASSLATYSDTQYF.

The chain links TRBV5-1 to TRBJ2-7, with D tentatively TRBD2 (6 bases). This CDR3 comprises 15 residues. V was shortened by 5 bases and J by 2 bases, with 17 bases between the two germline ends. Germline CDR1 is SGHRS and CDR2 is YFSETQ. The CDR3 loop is CASSFPGTSAYEQYF. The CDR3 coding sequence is TGCGCCAGCAGTTTTCCCGGGACTTCCGCCTACGAGCAGTACTTC.

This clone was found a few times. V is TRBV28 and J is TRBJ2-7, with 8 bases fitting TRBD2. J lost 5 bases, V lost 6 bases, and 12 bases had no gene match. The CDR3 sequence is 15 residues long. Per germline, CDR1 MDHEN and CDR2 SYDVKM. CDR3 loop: CASSPGGGYLDEQYF. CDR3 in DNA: TGTGCCAGCAGCCCCGGGGGGGGTTACCTAGACGAGCAGTACTTC.

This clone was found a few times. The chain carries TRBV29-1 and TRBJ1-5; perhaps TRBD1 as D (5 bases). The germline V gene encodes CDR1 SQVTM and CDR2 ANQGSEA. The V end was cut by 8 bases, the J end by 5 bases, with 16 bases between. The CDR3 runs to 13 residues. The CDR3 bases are TGCAGCATCCTCGGGGGGTTGGATCAGCCCCAGCATTTT. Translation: CSILGGLDQPQHF.

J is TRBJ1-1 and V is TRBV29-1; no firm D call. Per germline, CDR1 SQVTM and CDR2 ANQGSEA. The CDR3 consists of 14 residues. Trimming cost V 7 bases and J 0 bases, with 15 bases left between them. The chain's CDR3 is CSAEFLGVNTEAFF. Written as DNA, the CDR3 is TGCAGCGCCGAGTTTCTGGGCGTGAACACTGAAGCTTTCTTT. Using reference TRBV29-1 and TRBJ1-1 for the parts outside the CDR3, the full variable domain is SAVISQKPSRDICQRGTSLTIQCQVDSQVTMMFWYRQQPGQSLTLIATANQGSEATYESGFVIDKFPISRPNLTFSTLTVSNMSPEDSSIYLCSAEFLGVNTEAFFGQGTRLTVV.

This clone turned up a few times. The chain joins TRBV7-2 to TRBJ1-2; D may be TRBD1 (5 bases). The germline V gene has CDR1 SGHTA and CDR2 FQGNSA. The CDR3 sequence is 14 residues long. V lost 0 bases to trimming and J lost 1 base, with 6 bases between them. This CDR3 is CASSLAGGNYGYTF. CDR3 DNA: TGTGCCAGCAGCTTAGCCGGGGGTAACTATGGCTACACCTTC.

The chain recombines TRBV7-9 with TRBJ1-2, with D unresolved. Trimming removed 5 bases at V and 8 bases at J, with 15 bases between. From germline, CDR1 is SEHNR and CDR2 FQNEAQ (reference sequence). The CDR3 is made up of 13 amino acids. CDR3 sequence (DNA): TGTGCCAGCAGCCCAGAGTCTATCGGGGGCTACACCTTC. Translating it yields CASSPESIGGYTF.

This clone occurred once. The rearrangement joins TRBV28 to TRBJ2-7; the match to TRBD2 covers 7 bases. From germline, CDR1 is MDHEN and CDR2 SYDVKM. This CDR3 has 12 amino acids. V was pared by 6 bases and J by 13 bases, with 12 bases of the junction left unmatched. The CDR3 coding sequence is TGTGCCAGCAGCCGTTTCTCTAGCGGAACTTACTTC. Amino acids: CASSRFSSGTYF. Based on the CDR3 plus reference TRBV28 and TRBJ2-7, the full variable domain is DVKVTQSSRYLVKRTGEKVFLECVQDMDHENMFWYRQDPGLGLRLIYFSYDVKMKEKGDIPEGYSVSREKKERFSLILESASTNQTSMYLCASSRFSSGTYFGPGTRLTVT.

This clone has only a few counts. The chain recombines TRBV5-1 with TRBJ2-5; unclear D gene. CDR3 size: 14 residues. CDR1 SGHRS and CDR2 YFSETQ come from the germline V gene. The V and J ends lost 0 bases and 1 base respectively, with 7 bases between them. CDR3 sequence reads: CASSLEEFQETQYF. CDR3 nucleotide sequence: TGCGCCAGCAGCTTGGAAGAGTTCCAAGAGACCCAGTACTTC.

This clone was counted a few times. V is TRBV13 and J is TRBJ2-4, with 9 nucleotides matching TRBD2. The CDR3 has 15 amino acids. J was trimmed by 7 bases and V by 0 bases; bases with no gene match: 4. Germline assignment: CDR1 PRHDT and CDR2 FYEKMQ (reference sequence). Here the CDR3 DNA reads TGTGCCAGCAGCTTAGGGGGACTAGCTTGGAACATTCAGTACTTC. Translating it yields CASSLGGLAWNIQYF.